One and the same sample provided the 24 T cell receptor beta chains below, sequenced in a study of vaccination effects on CD4 cells after COVID-19. Antigen specificity for these receptors is unknown. Antigen-specific CD4+ T cell clonotypes were called by their expansion after viral peptide-pool culture in ViraFEST. The authors isolated CD4+ T cells after more than eight days of culture. Vaccine recipients had no previous SARS-CoV-2 infection; their nucleocapsid antibodies were negative. The table came from immunoSEQ multiplex PCR; TCRdb's copy has only in-frame clones and leaves some out. This table holds tens of thousands of clones, approximately 76% found once. The sample was CD4+ T cells from PBMCs cultured with HCoV-NL63 spike peptides, taken before COVID-19 vaccination. The receptor source for this set is a human donor who received a COVID-19 vaccine.

This clone was found a few times. This sequence joins TRBV5-8 and TRBJ1-5; D gene unclear. The CDR3 has 15 amino acids. CDR1 and CDR2 from the germline V gene are SGHTS and YDEGEE. V was trimmed by 0 bases and J by 0 bases, leaving 7 bases between them. CDR3 nucleotides: TGTGCCAGCAGCTTGGAAGGGAATAGCAATCAGCCCCAGCATTTT. Translated, it gives CASSLEGNSNQPQHF. Looking up the rest from reference TRBV5-8 and TRBJ1-5 gives the full variable domain: EAGVTQSPTHLIKTRGQQATLRCSPISGHTSVYWYQQALGLGLQFLLWYDEGEERNRGNFPPRFSGRQFPNYSSELNVNALELEDSALYLCASSLEGNSNQPQHFGDGTRLSIL.

This chain uses TRBV18 with TRBJ1-2, with a tentative D call TRBD1 (6 bases). V lost 3 bases to trimming and J lost 4 bases, with 9 bases between them. CDR3 length: 13 residues. Germline CDR1 KGHSH, CDR2 LQKENI. CDR3 coding DNA: TGTGCCAGCTCACCTACAGGGCTCTATGGCTACACCTTC. Amino acids: CASSPTGLYGYTF.

V and J are TRBV6-6 and TRBJ1-4; D is possibly TRBD1 (6 bases). This CDR3 has 14 amino acids. V shed 4 bases and J shed 7 bases, with 13 bases lying between them. CDR1 is MNHNY, CDR2 SVGAGI, per germline (reference sequence). The CDR3 protein is CASSSSGTPEKLFF. CDR3 sequence (DNA): TGTGCCAGCAGTTCGTCCGGGACACCTGAAAAACTGTTTTTT.

The chain carries TRBV5-1 and TRBJ2-5; D not resolved. V lost 1 base to trimming and J lost 1 base, with 8 bases between them. The germline V gene has CDR1 SGHRS and CDR2 YFSETQ. This CDR3 spans 14 amino acids. CDR3 loop: CASSLRSVQETQYF. CDR3 DNA: TGCGCCAGCAGCTTGCGGTCAGTCCAAGAGACCCAGTACTTC.

The gene calls are TRBV6-5 and TRBJ1-1; tentatively, D is TRBD1 (5 bases). The germline V gene encodes CDR1 MNHEY and CDR2 SVGAGI. The CDR3 length is 12 residues. V was trimmed by 4 bases and J by 5 bases, leaving 8 bases between them. As DNA, the CDR3 is TGTGCCAGCAGTTTCCGGGGGACTGAAGCTTTCTTT. This encodes CASSFRGTEAFF.

CDR3 DNA: TGTGCCAGCAGGCGCGCCCCCCAGGAAGCAGGATGGCAGTTCTTC. As protein: CASRRAPQEAGWQFF. The gene calls are TRBV7-8 and TRBJ2-1, with unresolved D. Germline-derived CDR1 and CDR2 are SGHVS and FQNEAQ. This CDR3 is built from 15 residues. V lost 6 bases to trimming and J lost 12 bases, with 24 bases between them.

The rearrangement links TRBV19 to TRBJ1-5; D possibly corresponds to TRBD1 (5 bases). CDR3 length: 13 amino acids. Germline CDR1 and CDR2: LNHDA and SQIVND (reference sequence). Trimming took 7 bases from V and 7 from J, leaving 14 bases between them. The CDR3 reads CASTDRRVQPQHF. The CDR3 DNA reads as TGTGCCAGTACCGACAGACGGGTACAGCCCCAGCATTTT.

This chain links TRBV20-1 with TRBJ2-3; tentative D call: TRBD1 (5 bases). Deletions cut 7 bases from V and 8 bases from J, with 13 bases between. Germline V gene sequence: CDR1 DFQATT, CDR2 SNEGSKA (reference sequence). This CDR3 is built from 11 residues. CDR3 residues: CSVDGAPTQYF. DNA of the CDR3: TGCAGTGTCGATGGGGCGCCTACGCAGTATTTT.

The rearrangement joins TRBV21-1 to TRBJ1-3. TRBV21-1 is a listed pseudogene. The CDR3 is 16 residues long. The CDR3 DNA reads as TGTGCCAGCAGCGCGTTTGACGAAATCTCTGGAAACACCATATATTTT. Protein: CASSAFDEISGNTIYF.

The CDR3 DNA reads as TGTGCCAGTAGTATCGCCCAGCTACAAGAGACCCAGTACTTC. Translated, it gives CASSIAQLQETQYF. The chain is built from TRBV19 and TRBJ2-5; D not resolved. The CDR3 consists of 14 residues. Germline CDR1 is LNHDA and CDR2 is SQIVND (reference sequence). The V end lost 3 bases, the J end lost 2 bases, and 10 bases lay between the germline ends.

The chain joins TRBV6-1 to TRBJ1-2; possible D gene TRBD1, 6 bases. The length of the CDR3 is 15 residues. V was pared by 1 base and J by 0 bases, with 9 bases between. The germline V gene has CDR1 MNHNS and CDR2 SASEGT. The CDR3 nucleotides read TGTGCCAGCAGTGAAGAGCAGGGGACTAACTATGGCTACACCTTC. It specifies CASSEEQGTNYGYTF.

The V gene is TRBV9, the J gene TRBJ1-2; 7 bases match TRBD1. Looked up from germline, CDR1 is SGDLS and CDR2 is YYNGEE. The CDR3 runs 15 residues. The V segment lost 0 bases and the J segment 2 bases; nucleotides outside the gene matches: 4. The CDR3 DNA is TGTGCCAGCAGCGTAGCCGGGACAGCGAACTATGGCTACACCTTC. This codes for CASSVAGTANYGYTF.

The chain combines TRBV25-1 with TRBJ2-3; 7 bases align to TRBD1. Germline CDR1 is MGHDK and CDR2 is SYGVNS. Unmatched junction bases numbered 6, after V lost 3 bases and J lost 9 bases. The CDR3 consists of 13 residues. The CDR3 DNA follows: TGTGCCAGCAGTGAGTTACAGGGGCGGACGCAGTATTTT. Protein sequence: CASSELQGRTQYF.

The CDR3 loop is CASSPTGNTGELFF. The DNA of the CDR3 is TGTGCCAGCAGCCCGACGGGGAACACCGGGGAGCTGTTTTTT. The chain employs TRBV7-3 and TRBJ2-2; D is undetermined. Germline loops: CDR1 SGHTA, CDR2 FQGTGA. Trimming shortened V by 5 bases and J by 1 base, and 8 bases separated the two germline ends. The CDR3 length is 14 residues.

The rearrangement links TRBV18 to TRBJ1-1; possibly TRBD1 for D (5 bases). Germline values: CDR1 KGHSH, CDR2 LQKENI. The CDR3 covers 16 residues. V lost 2 bases to trimming and J lost 0 bases, with 13 bases between them. The CDR3 nucleotides are TGTGCCAGCTCACCAATGAGCGACAGTTTGAACACTGAAGCTTTCTTT. Protein sequence: CASSPMSDSLNTEAFF.

This clone has just a few counts. The chain is built from TRBV30 and TRBJ2-2; maybe TRBD1 (5 bases). This CDR3 is 13 amino acids long. The V end was cut by 4 bases, the J end by 3 bases, with 9 bases between. Germline loops: CDR1 GTSNPN, CDR2 SVGIG (reference sequence). The CDR3 nucleotides are TGTGCCTGGAAGACAGTTTACACCGGGGAGCTGTTTTTT. Protein product: CAWKTVYTGELFF.

The chain carries TRBV27 and TRBJ1-6; D is uncertain. V was shortened by 5 bases and J by 6 bases, with 20 bases between the two germline ends. The CDR3 consists of 17 residues. The germline gives CDR1 MNHEY, CDR2 SMNVEV (reference sequence). This chain's CDR3 is CASSIGPMVGFNSPLHF. CDR3 DNA: TGTGCCAGCAGTATCGGACCGATGGTGGGATTTAATTCACCCCTCCACTTT.

V and J are TRBV4-3 and TRBJ1-6, with D possibly TRBD1 on 5 matching bases. V lost 3 bases and J lost 14, with 14 bases in between. From germline, CDR1 is LGHNA and CDR2 YSLEER. There are 13 residues in the CDR3. The CDR3 spells CASSQGTSGALHF. The DNA of the CDR3 is TGCGCCAGCAGCCAGGGGACCTCGGGGGCCCTCCACTTT.

The chain joins TRBV21-1 to TRBJ2-7; the table's D call, TRBD1, was not checked against the DNA. TRBV21-1 is deemed a pseudogene. The CDR3 length is 21 residues. The CDR3 DNA reads TGTGCCAGCAGCAAAGTTCTCCCACAGGACAGGGAAGTCTCGATATCCTACGAGCAGTACGTC. Its translation is CASSKVLPQDREVSISYEQYV.

The sample holds a few counts of this clone. The chain has TRBV11-2 and TRBJ1-4; TRBD1 aligns across 8 bases. The germline V gene has CDR1 SGHAT and CDR2 FQNNGV. V trimming: 5 bases; J trimming: 8 bases; junction bases outside the gene matches: 13. CDR3 length equals 16 residues. Here the CDR3 DNA reads TGTGCCAGCAGCCTTCAGGGGGCGACCTCTTGGGAAAAACTGTTTTTT. Translation: CASSLQGATSWEKLFF.

This chain links TRBV7-9 with TRBJ1-1; D uncertain. The CDR3 length is 12 residues. Trimming pared 3 bases from V and 6 bases from J, leaving 8 bases between. The V gene's germline CDR1 is SEHNR and CDR2 FQNEAQ (reference sequence). In DNA, the CDR3 is TGTGCCAGCAGCTTTCAGGACTCTGAAGCTTTCTTT. Amino acid sequence: CASSFQDSEAFF.

The genes are TRBV5-1 and TRBJ1-1, with unresolved D. The CDR3 is 14 amino acids. V was pared by 3 bases and J by 1 base, with 10 bases between. In germline, CDR1 is SGHRS, CDR2 YFSETQ. The CDR3 nucleotides are TGCGCCAGCAGCTCCCCGGTGGCGAACACTGAAGCTTTCTTT. Translated: CASSSPVANTEAFF.

The chain links TRBV18 to TRBJ2-5; TRBD2 matches 8 bases. After removal of 1 base from V and 5 bases from J, the junction contained 12 bases not matched to a gene. CDR3 length equals 17 residues. CDR1 and CDR2 from the germline V gene are KGHSH and LQKENI. The CDR3 region is CASSPHSPGTSAETQYF. CDR3 DNA: TGTGCCAGCTCACCACATTCCCCGGGGACTAGTGCTGAGACCCAGTACTTC.

This clone was recorded once. V and J are TRBV24-1 and TRBJ2-3, with D possibly TRBD2 on 5 matching bases. The CDR3 length is 16 residues. The germline CDR1 and CDR2 sequences are KGHDR and SFDVKD. V was trimmed by 0 bases and J by 1 base, leaving 10 bases between them. CDR3 loop: CATSDLSGKGTDTQYF. CDR3 coding DNA: TGTGCCACCAGTGATTTGTCGGGGAAGGGCACAGATACGCAGTATTTT.